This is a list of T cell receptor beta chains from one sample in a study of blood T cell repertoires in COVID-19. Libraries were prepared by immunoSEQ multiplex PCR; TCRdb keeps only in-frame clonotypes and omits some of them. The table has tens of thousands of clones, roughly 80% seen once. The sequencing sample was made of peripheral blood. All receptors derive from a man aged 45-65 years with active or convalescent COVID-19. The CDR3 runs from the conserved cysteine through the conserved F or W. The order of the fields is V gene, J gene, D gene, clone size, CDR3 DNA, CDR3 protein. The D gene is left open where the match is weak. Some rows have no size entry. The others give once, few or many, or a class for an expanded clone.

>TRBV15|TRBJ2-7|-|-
TGTGCCACCAGCTCCCGGGCAGGGTTATACGAGCAGTACTTC
CATSSRAGLYEQYF
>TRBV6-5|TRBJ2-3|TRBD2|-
TGTGCCAGCAGTTACGTGGTCGGGGGGGGGTCAGATACGCAGTATTTT
CASSYVVGGGSDTQYF
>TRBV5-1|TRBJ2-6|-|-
TGCGCCAGCAGCCTGACAGTCAGTGGGGCCAACGTCCTGACTTTC
CASSLTVSGANVLTF
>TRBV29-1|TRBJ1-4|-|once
TGCAGCGTCCAGGGTACGGCCCATGAAAAACTGTTTTTT
CSVQGTAHEKLFF
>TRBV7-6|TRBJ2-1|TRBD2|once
TGTGCCAGCAGCTTAGGGGTAGCGGGGGGCGGCTCCTACAATGAGCAGTTCTTC
CASSLGVAGGGSYNEQFF
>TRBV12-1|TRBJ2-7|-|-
TGTGCCAGCAGCTTCCGGGACTACTCCTACGAGCAGTACTTC
CASSFRDYSYEQYF
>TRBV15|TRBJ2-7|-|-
TGTGCCACCAGCAGAGATCACCGGACAGCTGGGGAGCAGTACTTC
CATSRDHRTAGEQYF
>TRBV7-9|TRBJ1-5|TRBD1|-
TGTGCCAGCAGCGACAGGGGAGGCAATCAGCCCCAGCATTTT
CASSDRGGNQPQHF
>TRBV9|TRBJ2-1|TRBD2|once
TGTGCCAGCAGCGCCACCGTCGGACTAGCGGAACCCCCTGAGCAGTTCTTC
CASSATVGLAEPPEQFF
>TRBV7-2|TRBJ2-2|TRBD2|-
TGTGCCAGCAGCTTAGCAAAGCCTAGCGGGGGGCCCGGGGAGCTGTTTTTT
CASSLAKPSGGPGELFF
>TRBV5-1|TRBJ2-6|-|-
TGCGCCAGCAGCTTGACAGGAACCTCTGGGGCCAACGTCCTGACTTTC
CASSLTGTSGANVLTF